This T cell receptor beta chain emerged from a study of cytomegalovirus exposure and HLA in healthy donors. Study information: A previous analysis identified approximately 110 million unique TCR beta sequences derived from some 200 million T cells. The study's findings and limits: Whilst most TCR sequences proved rare, a subset of public TCRs occurred across many donors. Common viral pathogens were later found to be apparently linked to several of the most significant clusters. Rates of TCR association differed by HLA locus in a later analysis, with DRB1 highest and HLA-C lowest.

A note on this clone: The antigen remains undetermined.

The V gene's germline CDR1 is SGHTA and CDR2 FQGNSA. The V gene end was trimmed by 5 bases and the J gene end by 4 bases; junction bases not matched to a gene: 8. This CDR3 comprises 15 residues. Primers for the PCR totalled 60 Vbeta and 13 Jbeta. Assay: immunoSEQ multiplex PCR; the TCRdb copy retains only in-frame clones and omits some. This listing includes around 52,000 clones. The receptor was isolated from a man aged 40-50 years in good health and CMV-seropositive. Sequencing was done on a sample of PBMCs. V and J are TRBV7-2 and TRBJ1-1; 9 bases match TRBD1. The CDR3 is CASSLGTGIGTEAFF. DNA of the CDR3: TGTGCCAGCAGCCTTGGGACAGGGATAGGCACTGAAGCTTTCTTT.